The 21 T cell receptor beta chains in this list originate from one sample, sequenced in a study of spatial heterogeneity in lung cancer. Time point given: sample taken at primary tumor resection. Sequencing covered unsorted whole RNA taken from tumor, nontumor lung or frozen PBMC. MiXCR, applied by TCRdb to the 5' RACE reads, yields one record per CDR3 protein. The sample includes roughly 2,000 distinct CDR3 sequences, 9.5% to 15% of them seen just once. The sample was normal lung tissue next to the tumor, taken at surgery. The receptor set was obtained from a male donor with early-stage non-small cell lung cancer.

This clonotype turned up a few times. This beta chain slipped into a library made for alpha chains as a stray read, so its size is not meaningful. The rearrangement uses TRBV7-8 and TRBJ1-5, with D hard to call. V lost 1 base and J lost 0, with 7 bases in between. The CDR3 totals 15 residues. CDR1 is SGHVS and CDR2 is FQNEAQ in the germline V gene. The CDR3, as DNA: TGTGCCAGCAGCTTAGGGTTGATTAGCAATCAGCCCCAGCATTTT. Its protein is CASSLGLISNQPQHF.

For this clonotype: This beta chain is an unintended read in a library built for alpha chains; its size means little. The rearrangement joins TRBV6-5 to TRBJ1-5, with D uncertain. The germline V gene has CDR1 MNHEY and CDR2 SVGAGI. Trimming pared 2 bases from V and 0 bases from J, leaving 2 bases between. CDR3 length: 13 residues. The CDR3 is CASSYSSNQPQHF. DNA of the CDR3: TGTGCCAGCAGTTACAGTAGCAATCAGCCCCAGCATTTT.

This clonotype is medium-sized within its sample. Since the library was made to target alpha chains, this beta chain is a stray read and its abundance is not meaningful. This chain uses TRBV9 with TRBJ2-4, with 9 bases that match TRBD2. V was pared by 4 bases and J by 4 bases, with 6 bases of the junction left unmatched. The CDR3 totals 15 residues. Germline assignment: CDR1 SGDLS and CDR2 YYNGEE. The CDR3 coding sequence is TGTGCCAGCAGCCCCGGACTAGCGACAAAAAACATTCAGTACTTC. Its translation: CASSPGLATKNIQYF. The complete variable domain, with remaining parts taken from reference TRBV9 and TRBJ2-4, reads DSGVTQTPKHLITATGQRVTLRCSPRSGDLSVYWYQQSLDQGLQFLIQYYNGEERAKGNILERFSAQQFPDLHSELNLSSLELGDSALYFCASSPGLATKNIQYFGAGTRLSVL.

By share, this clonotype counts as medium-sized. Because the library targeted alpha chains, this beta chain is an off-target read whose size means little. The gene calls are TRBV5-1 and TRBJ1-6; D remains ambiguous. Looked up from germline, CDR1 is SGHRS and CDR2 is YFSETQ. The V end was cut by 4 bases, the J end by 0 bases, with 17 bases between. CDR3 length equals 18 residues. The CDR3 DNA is TGCGCCAGCAGCCCTCGGACGCGGGCGAGCTCCTATAATTCACCCCTCCACTTT. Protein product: CASSPRTRASSYNSPLHF.

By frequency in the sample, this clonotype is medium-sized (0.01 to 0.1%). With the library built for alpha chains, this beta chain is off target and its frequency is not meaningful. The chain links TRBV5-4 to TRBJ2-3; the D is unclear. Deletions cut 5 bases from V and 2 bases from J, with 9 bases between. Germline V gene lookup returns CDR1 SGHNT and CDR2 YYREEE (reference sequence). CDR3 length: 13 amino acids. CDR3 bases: TGTGCCAGCAGTCAAGTGAACACAGATACGCAGTATTTT. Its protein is CASSQVNTDTQYF.

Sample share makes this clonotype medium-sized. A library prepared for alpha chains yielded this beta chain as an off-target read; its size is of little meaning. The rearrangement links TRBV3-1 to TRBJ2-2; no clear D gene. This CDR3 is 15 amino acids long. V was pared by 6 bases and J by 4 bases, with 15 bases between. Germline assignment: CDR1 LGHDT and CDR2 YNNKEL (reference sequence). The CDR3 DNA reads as TGTGCCAGCAGACCGACTGACTTGGGCACCGGGGAGCTGTTTTTT. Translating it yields CASRPTDLGTGELFF.

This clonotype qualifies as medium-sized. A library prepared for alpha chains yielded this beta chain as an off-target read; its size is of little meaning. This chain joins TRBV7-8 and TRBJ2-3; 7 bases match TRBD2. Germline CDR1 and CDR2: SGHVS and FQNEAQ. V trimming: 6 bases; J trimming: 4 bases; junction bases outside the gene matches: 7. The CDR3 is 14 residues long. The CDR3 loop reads CASRRGNPADTQYF. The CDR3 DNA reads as TGTGCCAGCAGGCGGGGGAACCCCGCAGATACGCAGTATTTT.

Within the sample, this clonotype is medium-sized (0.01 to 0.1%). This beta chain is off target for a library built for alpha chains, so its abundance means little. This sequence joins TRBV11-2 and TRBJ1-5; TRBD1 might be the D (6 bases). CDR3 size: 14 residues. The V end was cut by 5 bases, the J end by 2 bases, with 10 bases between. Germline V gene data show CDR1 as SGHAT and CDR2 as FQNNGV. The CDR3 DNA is TGTGCCAGCAGCCAGGGGACGGGCAATCAGCCCCAGCATTTT. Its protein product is CASSQGTGNQPQHF.

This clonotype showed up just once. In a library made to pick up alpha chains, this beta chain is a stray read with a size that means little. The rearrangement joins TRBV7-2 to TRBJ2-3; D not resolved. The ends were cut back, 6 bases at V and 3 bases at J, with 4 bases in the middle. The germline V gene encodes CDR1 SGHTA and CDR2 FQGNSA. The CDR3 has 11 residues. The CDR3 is CASRRTDTQYF. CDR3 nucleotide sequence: TGTGCCAGCAGGAGAACAGATACGCAGTATTTT. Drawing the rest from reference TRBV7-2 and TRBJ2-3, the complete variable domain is GAGVSQSPSNKVTEKGKDVELRCDPISGHTALYWYRQSLGQGLEFLIYFQGNSAPDKSGLPSDRFSAERTGGSVSTLTIQRTQQEDSAVYLCASRRTDTQYFGPGTRLTVL.

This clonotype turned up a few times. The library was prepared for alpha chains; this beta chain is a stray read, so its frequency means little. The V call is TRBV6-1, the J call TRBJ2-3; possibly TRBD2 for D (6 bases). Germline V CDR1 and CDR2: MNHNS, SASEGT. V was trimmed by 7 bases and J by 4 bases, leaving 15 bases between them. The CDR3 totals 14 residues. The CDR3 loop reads CASTLGAGSDTQYF. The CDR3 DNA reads TGTGCCAGCACCCTCGGAGCGGGCTCAGATACGCAGTATTTT.

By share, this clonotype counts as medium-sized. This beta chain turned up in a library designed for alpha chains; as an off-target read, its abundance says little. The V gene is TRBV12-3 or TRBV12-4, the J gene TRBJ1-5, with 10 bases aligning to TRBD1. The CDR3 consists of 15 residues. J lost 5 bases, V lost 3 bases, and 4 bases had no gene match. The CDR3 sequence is CASSLETGGDQPQHF. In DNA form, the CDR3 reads TGTGCCAGCAGTTTGGAGACAGGGGGCGATCAGCCCCAGCATTTT.

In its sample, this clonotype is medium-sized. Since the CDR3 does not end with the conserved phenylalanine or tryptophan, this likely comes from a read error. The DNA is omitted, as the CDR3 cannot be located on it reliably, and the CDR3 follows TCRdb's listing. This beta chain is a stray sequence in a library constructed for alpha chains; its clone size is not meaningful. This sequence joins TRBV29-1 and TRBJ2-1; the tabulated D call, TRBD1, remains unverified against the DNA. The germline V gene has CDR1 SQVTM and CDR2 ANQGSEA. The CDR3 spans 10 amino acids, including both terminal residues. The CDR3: CSALGARSVI.

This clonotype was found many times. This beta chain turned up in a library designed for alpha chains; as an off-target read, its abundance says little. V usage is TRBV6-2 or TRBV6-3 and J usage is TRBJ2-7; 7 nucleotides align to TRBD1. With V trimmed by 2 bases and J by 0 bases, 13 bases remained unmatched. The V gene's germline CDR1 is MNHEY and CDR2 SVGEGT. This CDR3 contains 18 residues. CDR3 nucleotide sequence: TGTGCCAGCAGTTACCCTTCCCGGACAGGCCCGAGCTCCTACGAGCAGTACTTC. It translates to CASSYPSRTGPSSYEQYF.

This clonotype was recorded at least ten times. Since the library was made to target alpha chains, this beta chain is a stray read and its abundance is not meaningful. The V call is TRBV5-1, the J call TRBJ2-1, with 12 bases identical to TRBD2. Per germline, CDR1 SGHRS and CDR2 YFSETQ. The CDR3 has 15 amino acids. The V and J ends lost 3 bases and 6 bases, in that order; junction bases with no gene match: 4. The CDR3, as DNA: TGCGCCAGCAGCTCTCTAGCGGGAGGGCCCAATGAGCAGTTCTTC. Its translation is CASSSLAGGPNEQFF.

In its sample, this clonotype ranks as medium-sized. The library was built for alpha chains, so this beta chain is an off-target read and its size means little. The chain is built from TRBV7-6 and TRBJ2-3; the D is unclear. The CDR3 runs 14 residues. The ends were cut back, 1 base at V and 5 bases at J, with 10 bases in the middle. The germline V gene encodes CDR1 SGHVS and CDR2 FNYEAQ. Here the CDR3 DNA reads TGTGCCAGCAGCTTAGTTCAGGCTGTAGATACGCAGTATTTT. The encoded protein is CASSLVQAVDTQYF.

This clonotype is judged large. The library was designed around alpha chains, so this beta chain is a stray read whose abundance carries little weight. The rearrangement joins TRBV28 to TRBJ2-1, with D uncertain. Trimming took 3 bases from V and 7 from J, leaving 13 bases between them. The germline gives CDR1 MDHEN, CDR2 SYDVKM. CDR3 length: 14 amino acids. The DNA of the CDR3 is TGTGCCAGCAGTTTCGGGTCCCCAGGAAATGAGCAGTTCTTC. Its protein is CASSFGSPGNEQFF. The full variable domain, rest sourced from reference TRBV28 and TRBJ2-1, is DVKVTQSSRYLVKRTGEKVFLECVQDMDHENMFWYRQDPGLGLRLIYFSYDVKMKEKGDIPEGYSVSREKKERFSLILESASTNQTSMYLCASSFGSPGNEQFFGPGTRLTVL.

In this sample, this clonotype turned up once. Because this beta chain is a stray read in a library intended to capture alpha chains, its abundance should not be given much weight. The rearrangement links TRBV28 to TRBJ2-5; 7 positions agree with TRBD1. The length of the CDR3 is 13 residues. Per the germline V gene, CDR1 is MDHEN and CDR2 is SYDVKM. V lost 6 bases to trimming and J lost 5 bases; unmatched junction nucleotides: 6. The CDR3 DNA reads TGTGCCAGCAGCCAGGGGGTTTGGGAGACCCAGTACTTC. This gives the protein CASSQGVWETQYF.

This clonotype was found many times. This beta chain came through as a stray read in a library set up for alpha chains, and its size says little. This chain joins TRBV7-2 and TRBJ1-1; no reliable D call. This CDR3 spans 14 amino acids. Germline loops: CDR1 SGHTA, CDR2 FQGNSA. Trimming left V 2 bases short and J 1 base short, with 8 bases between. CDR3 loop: CASSLRAPNTEAFF. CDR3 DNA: TGTGCCAGCAGCTTACGGGCCCCGAACACTGAAGCTTTCTTT.

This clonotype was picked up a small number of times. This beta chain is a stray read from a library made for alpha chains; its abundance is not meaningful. This CDR3 is CASSFAGQGQPQHF. In DNA form, the CDR3 reads TGTGCCAGCAGCTTTGCGGGACAGGGCCAGCCCCAGCATTTT. The chain combines TRBV7-2 with TRBJ1-5, with 9 bases fitting TRBD1. Looked up from germline, CDR1 is SGHTA and CDR2 is FQGNSA. The CDR3 covers 14 residues. With V trimmed by 3 bases and J by 7 bases, 4 bases remained unmatched.

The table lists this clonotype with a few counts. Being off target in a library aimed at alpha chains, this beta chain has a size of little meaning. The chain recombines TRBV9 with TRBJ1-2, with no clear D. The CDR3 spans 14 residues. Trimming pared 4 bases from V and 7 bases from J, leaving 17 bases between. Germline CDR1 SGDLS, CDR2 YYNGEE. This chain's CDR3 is CASSKQVEIAGYTF. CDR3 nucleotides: TGTGCCAGCAGCAAGCAAGTCGAGATCGCTGGCTACACCTTC.

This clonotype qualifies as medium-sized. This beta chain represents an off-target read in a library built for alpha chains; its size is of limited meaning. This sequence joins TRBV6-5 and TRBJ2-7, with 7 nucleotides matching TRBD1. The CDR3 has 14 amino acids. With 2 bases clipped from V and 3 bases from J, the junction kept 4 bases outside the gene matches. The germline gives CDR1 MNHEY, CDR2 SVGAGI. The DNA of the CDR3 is TGTGCCAGCAGTTACGGGGCAGGGGGCTACGAGCAGTACTTC. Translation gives CASSYGAGGYEQYF.